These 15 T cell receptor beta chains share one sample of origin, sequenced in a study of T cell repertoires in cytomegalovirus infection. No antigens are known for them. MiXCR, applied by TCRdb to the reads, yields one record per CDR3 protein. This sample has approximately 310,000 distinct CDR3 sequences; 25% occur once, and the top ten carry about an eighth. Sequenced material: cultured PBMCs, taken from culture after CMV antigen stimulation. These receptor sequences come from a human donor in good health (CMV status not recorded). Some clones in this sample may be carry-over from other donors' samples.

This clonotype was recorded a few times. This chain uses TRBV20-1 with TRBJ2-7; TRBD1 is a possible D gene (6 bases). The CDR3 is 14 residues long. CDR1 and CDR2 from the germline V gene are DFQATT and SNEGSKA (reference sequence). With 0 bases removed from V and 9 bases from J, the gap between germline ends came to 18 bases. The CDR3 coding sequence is TGCAGTGCTAGAGATCGGGGACACTCCATGAGGCAGTACGTC. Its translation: CSARDRGHSMRQYV.

The CDR3 region has the DNA TGTGCCAGCAGTTACGGGCCAGGGGATCAGCCCCAGCATTTT. Translation: CASSYGPGDQPQHF. This chain links TRBV27 with TRBJ1-5; maybe TRBD1 (6 bases). V lost 4 bases, J lost 5 bases, and 12 bases lay in between. This CDR3 has 14 amino acids. In germline, CDR1 is MNHEY, CDR2 SMNVEV (reference sequence).

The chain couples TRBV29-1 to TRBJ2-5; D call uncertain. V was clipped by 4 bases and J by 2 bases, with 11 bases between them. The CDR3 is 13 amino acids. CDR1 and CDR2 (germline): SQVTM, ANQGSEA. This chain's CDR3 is CSVGRFVQETQYF. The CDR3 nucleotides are TGCAGCGTTGGACGATTTGTGCAAGAGACCCAGTACTTC.

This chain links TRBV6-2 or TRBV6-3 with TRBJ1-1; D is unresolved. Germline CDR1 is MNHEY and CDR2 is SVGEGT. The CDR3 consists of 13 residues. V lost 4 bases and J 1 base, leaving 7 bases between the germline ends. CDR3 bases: TGTGCCAGCAGTTGGAATAAGAACACTGAAGCTTTCTTT. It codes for CASSWNKNTEAFF.

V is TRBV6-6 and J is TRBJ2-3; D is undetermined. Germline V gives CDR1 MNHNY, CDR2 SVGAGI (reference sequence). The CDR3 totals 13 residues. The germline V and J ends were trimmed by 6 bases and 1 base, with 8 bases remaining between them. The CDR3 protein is CASRGRGTDTQYF. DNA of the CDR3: TGTGCCAGCAGAGGACGGGGCACAGATACGCAGTATTTT.

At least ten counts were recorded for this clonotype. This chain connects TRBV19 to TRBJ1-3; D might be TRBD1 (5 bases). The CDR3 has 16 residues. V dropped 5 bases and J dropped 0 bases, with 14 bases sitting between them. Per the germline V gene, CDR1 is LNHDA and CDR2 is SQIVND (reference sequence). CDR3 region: CASSPRRAYSGNTIYF. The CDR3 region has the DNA TGTGCCAGTAGTCCCCGCAGGGCCTACTCTGGAAACACCATATATTTT.

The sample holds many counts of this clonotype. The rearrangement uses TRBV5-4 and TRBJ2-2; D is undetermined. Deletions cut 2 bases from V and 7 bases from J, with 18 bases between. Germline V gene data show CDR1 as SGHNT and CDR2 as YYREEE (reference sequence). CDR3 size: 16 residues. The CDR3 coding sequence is TGTGCCAGCAGCTTTAGGTCAGGCACGCGGAGCGGGGAGCTGTTTTTT. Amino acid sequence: CASSFRSGTRSGELFF.

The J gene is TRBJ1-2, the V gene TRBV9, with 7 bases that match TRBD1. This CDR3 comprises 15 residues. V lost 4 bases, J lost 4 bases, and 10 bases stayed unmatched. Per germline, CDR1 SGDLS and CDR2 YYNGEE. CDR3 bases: TGTGCCAGCAGCATTGGACAGGCCGCTGGCTATGGCTACACCTTC. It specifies CASSIGQAAGYGYTF.

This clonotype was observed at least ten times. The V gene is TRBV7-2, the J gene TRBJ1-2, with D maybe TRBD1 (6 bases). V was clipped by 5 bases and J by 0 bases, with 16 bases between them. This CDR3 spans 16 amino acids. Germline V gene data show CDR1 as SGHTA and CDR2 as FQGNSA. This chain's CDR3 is CASSTPIGGPNYGYTF. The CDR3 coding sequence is TGTGCCAGCAGCACCCCAATTGGGGGCCCTAACTATGGCTACACCTTC.

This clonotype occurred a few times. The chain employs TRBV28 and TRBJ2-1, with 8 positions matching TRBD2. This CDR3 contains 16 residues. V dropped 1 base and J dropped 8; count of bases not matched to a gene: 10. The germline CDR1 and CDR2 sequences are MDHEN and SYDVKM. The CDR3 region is CASSLSGTGGVYEQFF. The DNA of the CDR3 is TGTGCCAGCAGTTTATCGGGGACGGGAGGGGTCTATGAGCAGTTCTTC.

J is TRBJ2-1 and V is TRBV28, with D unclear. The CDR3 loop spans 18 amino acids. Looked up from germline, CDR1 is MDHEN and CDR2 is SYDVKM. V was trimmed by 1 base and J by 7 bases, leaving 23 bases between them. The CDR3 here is CASSLSVRRVFTLNEQFF. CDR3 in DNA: TGTGCCAGCAGTTTATCCGTCCGGAGAGTTTTTACCCTGAATGAGCAGTTCTTC.

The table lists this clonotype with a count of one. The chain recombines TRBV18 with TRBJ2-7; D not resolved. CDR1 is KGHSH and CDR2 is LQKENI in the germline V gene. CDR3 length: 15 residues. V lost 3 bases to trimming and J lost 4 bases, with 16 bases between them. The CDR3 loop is CASSPNIQDQYEQYF. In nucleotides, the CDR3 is TGTGCCAGCTCACCCAACATCCAAGATCAATACGAGCAGTACTTC.

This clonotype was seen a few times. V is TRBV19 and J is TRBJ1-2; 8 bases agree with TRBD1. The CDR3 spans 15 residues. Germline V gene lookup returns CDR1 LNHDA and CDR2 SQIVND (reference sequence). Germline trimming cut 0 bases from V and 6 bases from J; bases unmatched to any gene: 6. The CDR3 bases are TGTGCCAGTAGTATAGATGCGGACAGGGTGGATGGCTACACCTTC. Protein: CASSIDADRVDGYTF.

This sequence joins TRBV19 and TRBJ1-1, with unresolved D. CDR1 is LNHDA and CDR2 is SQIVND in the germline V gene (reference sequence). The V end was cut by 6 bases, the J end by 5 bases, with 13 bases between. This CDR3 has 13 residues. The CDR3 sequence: CASSGGARTEAFF. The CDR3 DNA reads TGTGCCAGTAGCGGTGGTGCTCGGACTGAAGCTTTCTTT.

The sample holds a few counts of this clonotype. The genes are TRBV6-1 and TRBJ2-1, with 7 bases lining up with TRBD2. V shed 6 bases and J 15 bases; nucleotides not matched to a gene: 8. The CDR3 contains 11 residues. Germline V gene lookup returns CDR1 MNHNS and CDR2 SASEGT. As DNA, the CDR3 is TGTGCCAGCAGCCAGCGACTAGCTCTGTTCTTC. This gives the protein CASSQRLALFF.